One sample yielded the 21 T cell receptor beta chains listed below, sequenced in a study of blood T cell repertoires in COVID-19. The method was immunoSEQ multiplex PCR; TCRdb's version includes in-frame clones alone and lacks a portion of them. The sample yields 72,000 or so clones, roughly 86% seen once. Sequencing was carried out using peripheral blood. The receptors were gathered from a woman aged 55-70 years with acute or convalescent COVID-19.

This chain connects TRBV14 to TRBJ1-2; D perhaps matches TRBD1 (6 bases). Trimming shortened V by 0 bases and J by 4 bases, and 21 bases separated the two germline ends. Germline CDR1 SGHDN, CDR2 FVKESK. This CDR3 is built from 18 residues. The CDR3 DNA is TGTGCCAGCAGCCAAGATCTACCCACAGGGAGGGGTTTCTATGGCTACACCTTC. It translates to CASSQDLPTGRGFYGYTF.

This clone rates as medium-sized. The J gene is TRBJ2-5, the V gene TRBV3-1 (or the pseudogene TRBV3-2), with a weak D call TRBD2 (5 bases). CDR1 and CDR2 (germline): LGHDT, YNNKEL (reference sequence). The CDR3 has 16 residues. V was shortened by 4 bases and J by 3 bases, with 18 bases between the two germline ends. CDR3 DNA sequence: TGTGCCAGCAGCCGCCGGTGGCAGGCGAGGGAAGAGACCCAGTACTTC. It is translated as CASSRRWQAREETQYF.

CDR3: CASSQTSDNYGYTF. The CDR3 DNA sequence: TGCGCCAGCAGCCAAACATCAGATAACTATGGCTACACCTTC. The chain joins TRBV4-1 to TRBJ1-2; D ambiguous. The V end was cut by 2 bases, the J end by 1 base, with 8 bases between. CDR3 size: 14 residues. Looked up from germline, CDR1 is MGHRA and CDR2 is YSYEKL.

The chain carries TRBV4-1 and TRBJ2-1, with D possibly matching TRBD2 (6 bases). Germline V lookup: CDR1 MGHRA, CDR2 YSYEKL. V was trimmed by 3 bases and J by 6 bases, leaving 15 bases between them. This CDR3 contains 15 residues. CDR3 nucleotides: TGCGCCAGCAGCCACCGACTAGTGGGTGCCAATGAGCAGTTCTTC. It is translated as CASSHRLVGANEQFF.

This rearrangement joins TRBV3-1 (or the pseudogene TRBV3-2) to TRBJ2-1, with 11 positions matching TRBD1. The CDR3 consists of 16 residues. The V segment lost 0 bases and the J segment 6 bases; nucleotides outside the gene matches: 4. Germline CDR1 is LGHDT and CDR2 is YNNKEL (reference sequence). The DNA of the CDR3 is TGTGCCAGCAGCCAAGATCGGGGGACAGGGGGCAATGAGCAGTTCTTC. This sequence encodes CASSQDRGTGGNEQFF.

The CDR3: CASSPLAGGPNSYEQYF. The CDR3 DNA is TGTGCCAGCTCACCCCTAGCGGGGGGACCTAACTCCTACGAGCAGTACTTC. V gene TRBV18 combines with J gene TRBJ2-7; TRBD2 matches at 11 bases. Per the germline V gene, CDR1 is KGHSH and CDR2 is LQKENI. The CDR3 contains 17 residues. The V gene end was trimmed by 3 bases and the J gene end by 0 bases; junction bases not matched to a gene: 7.

V gene TRBV2 combines with J gene TRBJ2-1; possibly TRBD2 for D (6 bases). In germline, CDR1 is SNHLY, CDR2 FYNNEI. The CDR3 loop spans 11 amino acids. V lost 7 bases to trimming and J lost 12 bases, with 13 bases between them. The CDR3 protein is CASNYGGGQFF. The CDR3 DNA sequence: TGTGCCAGCAACTACGGGGGAGGGCAGTTCTTC. Looking up the rest from reference TRBV2 and TRBJ2-1 gives the full variable domain: EPEVTQTPSHQVTQMGQEVILRCVPISNHLYFYWYRQILGQKVEFLVSFYNNEISEKSEIFDDQFSVERPDGSNFTLKIRSTKLEDSAMYFCASNYGGGQFFGPGTRLTVL.

This sequence joins TRBV6-1 and TRBJ1-3, with no clear D. CDR1 is MNHNS, CDR2 SASEGT, per germline. CDR3 size: 14 residues. Trimming cost V 3 bases and J 5 bases, with 11 bases left between them. The CDR3 nucleotides read TGTGCCAGCAGTGAGGGTGAGAGGAGAAACACCATATATTTT. It translates to CASSEGERRNTIYF.

This chain uses TRBV20-1 with TRBJ2-3; D is undetermined. The CDR3 has 11 amino acids. Germline assignment: CDR1 DFQATT and CDR2 SNEGSKA (reference sequence). The germline V and J ends were trimmed by 6 bases and 4 bases, with 8 bases remaining between them. CDR3 sequence (DNA): TGCAGTGCCCCCTCCCCAGATACGCAGTATTTT. This gives the protein CSAPSPDTQYF.

V and J are TRBV27 and TRBJ1-5; possibly TRBD1 for D (5 bases). The CDR3 sequence is 16 residues long. Trimming stripped 3 bases from V and 4 bases from J, with 16 bases between. Per the germline V gene, CDR1 is MNHEY and CDR2 is SMNVEV (reference sequence). This CDR3 reads CASSLGEPGLNQPQHF. In DNA form, the CDR3 reads TGTGCCAGCAGTTTGGGAGAACCGGGACTTAATCAGCCCCAGCATTTT.

This chain connects TRBV28 to TRBJ2-7; maybe TRBD2 (5 bases). The CDR3 has 15 amino acids. V shed 5 bases and J shed 3 bases, with 17 bases lying between them. Germline V gives CDR1 MDHEN, CDR2 SYDVKM. CDR3 region: CASSPSGKKVYEQYF. CDR3 bases: TGTGCCAGCAGTCCGTCCGGGAAGAAAGTCTACGAGCAGTACTTC.

The chain is built from TRBV7-9 and TRBJ2-7, with TRBD1 identical over 9 bases. The J segment lost 5 bases and the V segment lost 4 bases, leaving 6 bases of the junction unmatched. Germline assignment: CDR1 SEHNR and CDR2 FQNEAQ (reference sequence). The CDR3 is 14 residues long. The CDR3 bases are TGTGCCAGCAGCTCAAGCCGACAGGGGGACGAGCAGTACTTC. It is translated as CASSSSRQGDEQYF.

The rearrangement links TRBV18 to TRBJ2-1, with D possibly TRBD1 on 6 matching bases. CDR1 is KGHSH, CDR2 LQKENI, per germline. The ends were cut back, 5 bases at V and 1 base at J, with 12 bases in the middle. There are 15 residues in the CDR3. DNA of the CDR3: TGTGCCAGCTCAGTCGAACAGGGTTCCTACAATGAGCAGTTCTTC. This codes for CASSVEQGSYNEQFF.

The chain uses TRBV5-1 and TRBJ2-7; TRBD2 might be the D (5 bases). V gave up 0 bases and J gave up 5 bases, with 6 bases separating them. The CDR3 extends over 12 amino acids. Germline assignment: CDR1 SGHRS and CDR2 YFSETQ. CDR3 amino acids: CASSLAGNEQYF. In DNA form, the CDR3 reads TGCGCCAGCAGCTTGGCCGGGAACGAGCAGTACTTC.

This chain uses TRBV27 with TRBJ2-5, with 16 bases lining up with TRBD2. Germline V gene sequence: CDR1 MNHEY, CDR2 SMNVEV (reference sequence). V lost 2 bases, J lost 3 bases, and 9 bases stayed unmatched. CDR3 length: 19 residues. CDR3 DNA: TGTGCCAGCAGTTTACGCCCACCAGGGACTAGCGGGGGGGAAGAGACCCAGTACTTC. This translates into CASSLRPPGTSGGEETQYF.

Here the CDR3 DNA reads TGTGCCAGCAGCTTGGACAGGGGGCAAGAGCAGTACTTC. Translating it yields CASSLDRGQEQYF. This chain uses TRBV5-4 with TRBJ2-7, with 9 nucleotides matching TRBD1. V shed 0 bases, J shed 7 bases, and the junction held 2 bases outside the gene matches. This CDR3 has 13 residues. CDR1 is SGHNT, CDR2 YYREEE, per germline (reference sequence).

The rearrangement links TRBV10-3 to TRBJ1-3; 7 nucleotides match TRBD1. CDR3 length: 14 amino acids. After removal of 4 bases from V and 2 bases from J, the junction contained 2 bases not matched to a gene. Germline assignment: CDR1 ENHRY and CDR2 SYGVKD. The CDR3 sequence is CAISAGTAGNTIYF. CDR3 in DNA: TGTGCCATCAGTGCTGGGACAGCTGGAAACACCATATATTTT.

This clone was picked up one time. The genes are TRBV20-1 and TRBJ1-1, with TRBD1 matching over 8 bases. CDR3 size: 11 residues. Germline loops: CDR1 DFQATT, CDR2 SNEGSKA (reference sequence). V shed 5 bases and J 9 bases; nucleotides not matched to a gene: 5. CDR3 region: CSAGQGSQAFF. CDR3 DNA sequence: TGCAGTGCTGGACAGGGCTCCCAAGCTTTCTTT.

The rearrangement links TRBV20-1 to TRBJ1-1; D is possibly TRBD1 (6 bases). In germline, CDR1 is DFQATT, CDR2 SNEGSKA (reference sequence). The CDR3 is 10 amino acids. V lost 5 bases and J lost 11, with 12 bases in between. CDR3 sequence: CSASGAQAFF. CDR3 DNA: TGCAGTGCTTCAGGGGCTCAGGCTTTCTTT.

The chain recombines TRBV5-1 with TRBJ1-1; 9 bases are a match to TRBD1. Germline CDR1 reads SGHRS; CDR2 reads YFSETQ. There are 14 residues in the CDR3. J lost 3 bases, V lost 3 bases, and 3 bases had no gene match. CDR3 region: CASSSGQGYTEAFF. DNA of the CDR3: TGCGCCAGCAGCTCGGGACAGGGCTACACTGAAGCTTTCTTT. The entire variable domain, with the rest obtained from reference TRBV5-1 and TRBJ1-1, is as follows: KAGVTQTPRYLIKTRGQQVTLSCSPISGHRSVSWYQQTPGQGLQFLFEYFSETQRNKGNFPGRFSGRQFSNSRSEMNVSTLELGDSALYLCASSSGQGYTEAFFGQGTRLTVV.

This chain connects TRBV18 to TRBJ2-1; TRBD2 aligns across 7 bases. V lost 3 bases to trimming and J lost 5 bases; unmatched junction nucleotides: 7. Germline values: CDR1 KGHSH, CDR2 LQKENI. The CDR3 runs to 15 residues. CDR3 amino acids: CASSPGRLADNEQFF. In DNA form, the CDR3 reads TGTGCCAGCTCACCTGGGAGACTAGCCGACAATGAGCAGTTCTTC.